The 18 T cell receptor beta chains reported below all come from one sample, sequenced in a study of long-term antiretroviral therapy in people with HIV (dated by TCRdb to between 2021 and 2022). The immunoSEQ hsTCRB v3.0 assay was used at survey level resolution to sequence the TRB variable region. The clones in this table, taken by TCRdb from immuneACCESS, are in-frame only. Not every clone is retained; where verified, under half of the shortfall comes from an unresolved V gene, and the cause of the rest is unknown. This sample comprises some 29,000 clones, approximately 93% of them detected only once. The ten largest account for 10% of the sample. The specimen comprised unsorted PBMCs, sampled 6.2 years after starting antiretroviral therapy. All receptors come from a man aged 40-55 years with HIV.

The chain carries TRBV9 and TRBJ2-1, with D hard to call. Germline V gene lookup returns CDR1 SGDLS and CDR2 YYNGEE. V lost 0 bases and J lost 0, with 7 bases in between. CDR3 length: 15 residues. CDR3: CASSVVGVSYNEQFF. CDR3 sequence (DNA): TGTGCCAGCAGCGTAGTGGGCGTCTCCTACAATGAGCAGTTCTTC.

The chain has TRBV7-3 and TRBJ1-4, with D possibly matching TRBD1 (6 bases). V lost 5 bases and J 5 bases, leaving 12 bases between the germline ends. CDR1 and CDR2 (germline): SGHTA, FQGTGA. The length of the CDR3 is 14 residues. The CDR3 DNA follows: TGTGCCAGCAGCCCCTCAGGGGTAAATGAAAAACTGTTTTTT. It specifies CASSPSGVNEKLFF. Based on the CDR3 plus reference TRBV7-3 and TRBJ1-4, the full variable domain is GAGVSQTPSNKVTEKGKYVELRCDPISGHTALYWYRQSLGQGPEFLIYFQGTGAADDSGLPNDRFFAVRPEGSVSTLKIQRTERGDSAVYLCASSPSGVNEKLFFGSGTQLSVL.

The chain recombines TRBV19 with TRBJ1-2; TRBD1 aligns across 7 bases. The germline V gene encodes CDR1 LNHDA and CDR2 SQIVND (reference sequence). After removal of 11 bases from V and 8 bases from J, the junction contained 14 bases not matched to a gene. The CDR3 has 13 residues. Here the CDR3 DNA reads TGTGCCGGAACTGGCGGACAGGTTATGGGCTACACCTTC. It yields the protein CAGTGGQVMGYTF.

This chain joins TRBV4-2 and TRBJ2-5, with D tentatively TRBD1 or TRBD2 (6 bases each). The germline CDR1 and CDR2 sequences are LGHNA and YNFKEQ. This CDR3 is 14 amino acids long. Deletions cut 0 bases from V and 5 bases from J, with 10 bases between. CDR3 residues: CASSQDRGRETQYF. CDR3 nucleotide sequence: TGTGCCAGCAGCCAAGATAGGGGGAGGGAGACCCAGTACTTC.

CDR3 region: CAIQIGQNYTF. The CDR3 nucleotides read TGTGCCATCCAAATAGGACAGAACTACACCTTC. The J gene is TRBJ1-2, the V gene TRBV28; tentative D call: TRBD1 (6 bases). The CDR3 consists of 11 residues. The germline gives CDR1 MDHEN, CDR2 SYDVKM. V lost 10 bases and J lost 10, with 16 bases in between.

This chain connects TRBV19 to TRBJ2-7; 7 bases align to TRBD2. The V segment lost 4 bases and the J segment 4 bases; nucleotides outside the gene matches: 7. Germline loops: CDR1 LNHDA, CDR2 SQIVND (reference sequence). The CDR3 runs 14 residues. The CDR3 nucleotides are TGTGCCAGTAGTAGGAGGGAGGGCGAGTACGAGCAGTACTTC. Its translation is CASSRREGEYEQYF.

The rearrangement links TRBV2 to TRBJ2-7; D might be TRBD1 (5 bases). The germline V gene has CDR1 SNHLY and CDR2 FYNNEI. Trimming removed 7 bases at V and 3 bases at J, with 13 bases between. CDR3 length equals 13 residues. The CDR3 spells CASNSRGLYEQYF. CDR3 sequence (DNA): TGTGCCAGCAATTCTAGGGGCCTCTACGAGCAGTACTTC. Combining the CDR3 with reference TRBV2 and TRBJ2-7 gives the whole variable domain EPEVTQTPSHQVTQMGQEVILRCVPISNHLYFYWYRQILGQKVEFLVSFYNNEISEKSEIFDDQFSVERPDGSNFTLKIRSTKLEDSAMYFCASNSRGLYEQYFGPGTRLTVT.

CDR3 in amino acids: CASSVKTRSYEQYF. The CDR3 nucleotides are TGTGCCAGCAGTGTGAAGACCCGTTCCTACGAGCAGTACTTC. The gene calls are TRBV27 and TRBJ2-7; D is ambiguous. V was clipped by 5 bases and J by 1 base, with 12 bases between them. CDR3 length: 14 amino acids. Germline V gene lookup returns CDR1 MNHEY and CDR2 SMNVEV (reference sequence).

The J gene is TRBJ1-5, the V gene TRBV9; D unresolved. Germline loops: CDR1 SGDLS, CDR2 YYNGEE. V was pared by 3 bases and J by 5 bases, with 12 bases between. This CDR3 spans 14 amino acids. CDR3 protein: CASSEDLNDQPQHF. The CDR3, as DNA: TGTGCCAGCAGCGAGGATTTAAACGATCAGCCCCAGCATTTT.

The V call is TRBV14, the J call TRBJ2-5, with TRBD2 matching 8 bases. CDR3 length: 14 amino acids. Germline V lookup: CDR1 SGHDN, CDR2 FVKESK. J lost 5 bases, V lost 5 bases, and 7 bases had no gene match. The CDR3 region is CASSFRTSYETQYF. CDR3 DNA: TGTGCCAGCAGCTTCCGGACTAGCTACGAGACCCAGTACTTC.

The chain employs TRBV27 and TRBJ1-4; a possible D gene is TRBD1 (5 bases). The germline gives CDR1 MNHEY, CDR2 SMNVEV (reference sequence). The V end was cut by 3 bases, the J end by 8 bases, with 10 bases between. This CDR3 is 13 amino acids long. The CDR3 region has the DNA TGTGCCAGCAGTTTGGGGGTATGGGAAAAACTGTTTTTT. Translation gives CASSLGVWEKLFF.

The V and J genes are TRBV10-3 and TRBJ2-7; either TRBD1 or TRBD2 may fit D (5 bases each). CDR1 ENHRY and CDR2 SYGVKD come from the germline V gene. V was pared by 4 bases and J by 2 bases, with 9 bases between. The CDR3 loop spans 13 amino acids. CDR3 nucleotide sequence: TGTGCCATCAGTGGGGACCCCCCCTACGAGCAGTACTTC. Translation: CAISGDPPYEQYF.

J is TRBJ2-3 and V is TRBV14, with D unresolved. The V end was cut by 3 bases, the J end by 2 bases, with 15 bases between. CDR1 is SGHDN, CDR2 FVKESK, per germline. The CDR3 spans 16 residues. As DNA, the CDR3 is TGTGCCAGCAGCCATAGAAAGAAGGCGGCCACAGATACGCAGTATTTT. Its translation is CASSHRKKAATDTQYF.

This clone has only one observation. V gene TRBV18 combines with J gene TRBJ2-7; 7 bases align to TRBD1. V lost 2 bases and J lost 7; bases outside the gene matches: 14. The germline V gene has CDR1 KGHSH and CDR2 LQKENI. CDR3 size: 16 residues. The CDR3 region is CASSPIFRTGPGEQYF. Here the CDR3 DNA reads TGTGCCAGCTCACCAATCTTTAGGACAGGCCCTGGGGAGCAGTACTTC.

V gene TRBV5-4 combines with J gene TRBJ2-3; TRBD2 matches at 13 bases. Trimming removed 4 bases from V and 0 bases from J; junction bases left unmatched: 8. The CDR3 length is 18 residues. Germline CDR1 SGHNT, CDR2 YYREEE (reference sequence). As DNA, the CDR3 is TGTGCCAGCAGCATTGGACTAGCGGGAGCATGGAGCACAGATACGCAGTATTTT. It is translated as CASSIGLAGAWSTDTQYF.

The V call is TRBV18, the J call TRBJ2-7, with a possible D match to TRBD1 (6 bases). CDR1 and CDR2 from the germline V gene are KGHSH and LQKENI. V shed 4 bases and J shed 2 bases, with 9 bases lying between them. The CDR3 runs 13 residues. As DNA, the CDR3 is TGTGCCAGCTCACGCGACAGGACCTACGAGCAGTACTTC. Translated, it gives CASSRDRTYEQYF.

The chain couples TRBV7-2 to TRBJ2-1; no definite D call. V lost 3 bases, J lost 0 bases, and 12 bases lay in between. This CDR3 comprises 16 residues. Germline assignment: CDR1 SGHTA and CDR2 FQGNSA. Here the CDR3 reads CASSFLLANSYNEQFF. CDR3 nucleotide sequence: TGTGCCAGCAGCTTCCTTTTAGCAAACTCCTACAATGAGCAGTTCTTC.

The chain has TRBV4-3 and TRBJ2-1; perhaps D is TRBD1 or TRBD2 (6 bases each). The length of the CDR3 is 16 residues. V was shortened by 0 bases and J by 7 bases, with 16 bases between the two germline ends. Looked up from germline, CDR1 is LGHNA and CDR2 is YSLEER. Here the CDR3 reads CASSQDSGALWNEQFF. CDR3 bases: TGCGCCAGCAGCCAAGATTCGGGGGCTTTATGGAATGAGCAGTTCTTC.